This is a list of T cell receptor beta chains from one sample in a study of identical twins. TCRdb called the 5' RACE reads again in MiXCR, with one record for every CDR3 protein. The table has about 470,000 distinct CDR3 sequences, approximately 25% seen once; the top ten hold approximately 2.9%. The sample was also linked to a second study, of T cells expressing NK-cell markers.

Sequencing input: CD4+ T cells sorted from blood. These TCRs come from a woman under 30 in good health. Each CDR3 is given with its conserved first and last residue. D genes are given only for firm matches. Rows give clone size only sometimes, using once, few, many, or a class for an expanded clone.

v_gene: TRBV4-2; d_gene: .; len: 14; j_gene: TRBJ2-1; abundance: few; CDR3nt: TGTGCCAGCAGCCAACTGACTAGAGGCAATGAGCAGTTCTTC; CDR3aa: CASSQLTRGNEQFF
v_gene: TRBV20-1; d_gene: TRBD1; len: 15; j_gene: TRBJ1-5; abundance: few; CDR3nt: TGCAGTGCTAGCGCGGGGACAGGGTGGGACCAGCCCCAGCATTTT; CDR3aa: CSASAGTGWDQPQHF
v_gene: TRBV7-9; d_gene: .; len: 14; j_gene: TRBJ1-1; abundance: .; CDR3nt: TGTGCCAGCAGCCTGGATGGCCATCGGACTGAAGCTTTCTTT; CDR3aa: CASSLDGHRTEAFF
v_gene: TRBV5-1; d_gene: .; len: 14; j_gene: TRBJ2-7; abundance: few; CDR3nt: TGCGCCAGCAGCCCCCCTACCCCGTGGTACGAGCAGTACTTC; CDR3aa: CASSPPTPWYEQYF
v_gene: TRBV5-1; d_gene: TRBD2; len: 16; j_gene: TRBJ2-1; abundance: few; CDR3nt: TGCGCCAGCCGCGATCGGGCGGGGGACCCGCTTGATGAGCAGTTCTTC; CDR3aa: CASRDRAGDPLDEQFF
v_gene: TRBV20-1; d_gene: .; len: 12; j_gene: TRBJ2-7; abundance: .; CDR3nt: TGCAGTGCTAGAGCCCCTGCCTACGAGCAGTACTTC; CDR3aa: CSARAPAYEQYF
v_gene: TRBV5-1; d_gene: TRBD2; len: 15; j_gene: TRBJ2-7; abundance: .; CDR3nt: TGCGCCAGCAGCTCCGTTAGCGGGAGGGAACACGAGCAGTACTTC; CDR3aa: CASSSVSGREHEQYF
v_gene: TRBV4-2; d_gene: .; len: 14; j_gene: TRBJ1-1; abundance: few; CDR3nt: TGTGCCAGCAGCCAAGACAGGGCCGTCACTGAAGCTTTCTTT; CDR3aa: CASSQDRAVTEAFF
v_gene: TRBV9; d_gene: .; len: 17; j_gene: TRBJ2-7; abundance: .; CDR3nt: TGTGCCAGCAGCGTAGGCGTAGGAGGGCTCCTTCCCTACGAGCAGTACTTC; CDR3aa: CASSVGVGGLLPYEQYF
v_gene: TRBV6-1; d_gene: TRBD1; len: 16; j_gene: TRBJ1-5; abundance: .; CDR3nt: TGTGCCAGCAGCCTCTCCCCACCACAGGGGAATCAGCCCCAGCATTTT; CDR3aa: CASSLSPPQGNQPQHF
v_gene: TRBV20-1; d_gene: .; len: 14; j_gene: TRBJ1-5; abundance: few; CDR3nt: TGCAGTGCTAGAGACTCCACCAGCAATCAGCCCCAGCATTTT; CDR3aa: CSARDSTSNQPQHF
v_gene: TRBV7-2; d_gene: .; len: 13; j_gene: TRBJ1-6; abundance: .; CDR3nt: TGTGCCAGCAGCTTAGATGCGGGGAAGCCCCTCCACTTT; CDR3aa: CASSLDAGKPLHF
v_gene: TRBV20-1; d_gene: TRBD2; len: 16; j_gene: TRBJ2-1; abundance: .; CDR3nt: TGCAGTGCTAGAGTGTCACTAGCGGGATCCTACAATGAGCAGTTCTTC; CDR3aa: CSARVSLAGSYNEQFF
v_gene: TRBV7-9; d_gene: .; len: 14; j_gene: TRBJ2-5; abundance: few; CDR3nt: TGTGCCAGCAGCTCGTCGGACAGACAAGAGACCCAGTACTTC; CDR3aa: CASSSSDRQETQYF
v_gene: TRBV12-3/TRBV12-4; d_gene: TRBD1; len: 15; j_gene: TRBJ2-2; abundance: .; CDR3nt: TGTGCCAGCAGTCGAGGGACAGGGGGTTCCGGGGAGCTGTTTTTT; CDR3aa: CASSRGTGGSGELFF
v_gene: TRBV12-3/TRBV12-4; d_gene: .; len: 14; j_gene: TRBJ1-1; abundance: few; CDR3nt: TGTGCCAGCAGTCCTAGGGACCTGGGAACTGAAGCTTTCTTT; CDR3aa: CASSPRDLGTEAFF
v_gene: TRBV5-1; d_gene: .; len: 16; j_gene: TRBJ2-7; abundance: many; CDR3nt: TGCGCCAGCAGCACCGGCAGGCGGTCTGACTCCTACGAGCAGTACTTC; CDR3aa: CASSTGRRSDSYEQYF
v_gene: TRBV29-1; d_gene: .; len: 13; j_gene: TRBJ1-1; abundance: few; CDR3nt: TGCAGCGCCCGAGGGGGAGGAGGGACTGAAGCTTTCTTT; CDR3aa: CSARGGGGTEAFF
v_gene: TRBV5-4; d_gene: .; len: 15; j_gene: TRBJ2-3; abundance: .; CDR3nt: TGTGCCAGCAGCCCGGGAGTGAAAAGCACAGATACGCAGTATTTT; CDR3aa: CASSPGVKSTDTQYF